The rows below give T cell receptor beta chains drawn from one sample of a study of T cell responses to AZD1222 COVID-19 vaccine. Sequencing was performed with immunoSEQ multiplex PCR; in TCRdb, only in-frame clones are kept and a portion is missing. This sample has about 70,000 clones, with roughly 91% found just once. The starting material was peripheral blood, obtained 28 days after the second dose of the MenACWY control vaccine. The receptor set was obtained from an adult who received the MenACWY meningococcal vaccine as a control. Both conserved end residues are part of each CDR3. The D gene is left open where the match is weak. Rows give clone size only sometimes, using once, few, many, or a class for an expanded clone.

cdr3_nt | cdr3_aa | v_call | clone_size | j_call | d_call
TGTGCCAGCAGCTTCCGAACAGACTCGAACTATGGCTACACCTTC | CASSFRTDSNYGYTF | TRBV5-7 | few | TRBJ1-2 | NA
TGCGCCAGCAGCCAAGCACCGGGACAGGGGGATGAAAAACTGTTTTTT | CASSQAPGQGDEKLFF | TRBV4-3 | NA | TRBJ1-4 | TRBD1
TGTGCCAGCAGTTCAGGCGAGGGAACCGAGCAGTTCTTC | CASSSGEGTEQFF | TRBV12-3/TRBV12-4 | NA | TRBJ2-1 | NA
TGCGCCAGCAGCTTTGACGGACAGGGATTTAATACGCAGTATTTT | CASSFDGQGFNTQYF | TRBV5-1 | NA | TRBJ2-3 | TRBD1
TGCGCCAGCAGCCAGGGTACCGGTGAGCAGTTCTTC | CASSQGTGEQFF | TRBV4-3 | NA | TRBJ2-1 | NA
TGCAGCGTTTCCGAGCAGTACTTC | CSVSEQYF | TRBV29-1 | NA | TRBJ2-7 | NA
TGTGCCAGCAGCTTCCAGACAGGGATCAACACCGGGGAGCTGTTTTTT | CASSFQTGINTGELFF | TRBV7-2 | NA | TRBJ2-2 | TRBD1
TGTGCCAGCAGTGGAAGAGCATCTAACTATGGCTACACCTTC | CASSGRASNYGYTF | TRBV2 | NA | TRBJ1-2 | NA
TGTGCCTGGAGTCGGGCTAGCGGTGCCACAGATACGCAGTATTTT | CAWSRASGATDTQYF | TRBV30 | NA | TRBJ2-3 | TRBD2
TGTGCCAGCAGGCTCCCCGGGGGGCGCGGGTCACCCCTCCACTTT | CASRLPGGRGSPLHF | TRBV28 | NA | TRBJ1-6 | NA
TGTGCCAGCAGTTACCTACAGGAGGGTGGCTACACCTTC | CASSYLQEGGYTF | TRBV6-5 | NA | TRBJ1-2 | NA
TGTGCCAGCAGTTACTCGAGGGCTAGCTCTTCCTACGAGCAGTACTTC | CASSYSRASSSYEQYF | TRBV6-6 | NA | TRBJ2-7 | NA
TGCGCCAGCAGTGATCGGTCAGGAGTGGAGACCCAGTACTTC | CASSDRSGVETQYF | TRBV10-1 | NA | TRBJ2-5 | NA